The present entry profiles one T cell receptor beta chain with its context. This entry is derived from a study of sequential checkpoint blockade in melanoma. About the study: First-line arms were nivolumab then ipilimumab, or the reverse, randomized 1:1.

Trimming shortened V by 4 bases and J by 5 bases, and 11 bases separated the two germline ends. CDR1 and CDR2 (germline): SGHVS, FQNEAQ. The CDR3 is 14 amino acids. Assay: immunoSEQ multiplex PCR; the TCRdb copy retains only in-frame clones and omits some. The profile shows some 11,000 clones, about four fifths of them singletons. Treatment in this sample: randomized to nivolumab then ipilimumab (arm A) or the reverse (arm B). DNA-damaging chemotherapy had not been given to any patient beforehand. The TCR sequence derives from a human donor with melanoma. Sequencing was performed on CD8+ T cells sorted from blood (inferred from file names), taken from a patient given nivolumab and ipilimumab in sequence. This sequence joins TRBV7-8 and TRBJ1-4; D is possibly TRBD1 (5 bases). The CDR3, as DNA: TGTGCCAGCAGCTCAGACAGCAGGAATGAAAAACTGTTTTTT. This translates into CASSSDSRNEKLFF.